Below are 19 T cell receptor beta chains sequenced from a single sample in a study of blood T cell repertoires in COVID-19. TCRdb's table, derived via immunoSEQ multiplex PCR, lists solely in-frame clones and lacks some. The data show 200,000 to 250,000 clones, with 65% to 85% seen just once and approximately 5.7% held by the top ten. The sample consisted of peripheral blood. All receptors derive from a human donor in a cohort sampled during active COVID-19.

The V call is TRBV28, the J call TRBJ2-7; weak D call: TRBD1 (6 bases). The CDR3 sequence is 14 residues long. Between the trimmed V and J ends, which lost 5 bases and 2 bases, there was a span of 13 bases. CDR1 is MDHEN, CDR2 SYDVKM, per germline. The CDR3 DNA is TGTGCCAGCAGTACCAGGGGCCTTACCTACGAGCAGTACTTC. It is translated as CASSTRGLTYEQYF.

The rearrangement joins TRBV12-3 or TRBV12-4 to TRBJ2-1; TRBD1 is a possible D gene (5 bases). The CDR3 spans 12 residues. With 11 bases removed from V and 5 bases from J, the gap between germline ends came to 13 bases. In DNA, the CDR3 is TGTGCCTCCCAGGGATTGCACAATGAGCAGTTCTTC. This gives the protein CASQGLHNEQFF.

There are a few counts of this clone. J is TRBJ2-4 and V is TRBV12-3 or TRBV12-4, with 8 bases identical to TRBD1. The CDR3 extends over 13 amino acids. J gave up 8 bases and V 7 bases, and 7 bases lay outside the gene matches. This CDR3 is CASTTGVLDIQYF. The DNA for the CDR3 is TGTGCCAGCACGACAGGGGTTCTCGACATTCAGTACTTC.

The V gene is TRBV27, the J gene TRBJ2-1, with 9 nucleotides matching TRBD2. Germline V CDR1 and CDR2: MNHEY, SMNVEV (reference sequence). There are 13 residues in the CDR3. Unmatched junction bases numbered 6, after V lost 9 bases and J lost 6 bases. This CDR3 is CASRAGGGNEQFF. The CDR3 DNA is TGTGCCAGTAGGGCGGGAGGGGGCAATGAGCAGTTCTTC.

This clone was counted once. The J gene is TRBJ1-2, the V gene TRBV20-1, with D possibly being TRBD1 (6 bases). The CDR3 extends over 15 amino acids. V shed 3 bases and J shed 3 bases, with 17 bases lying between them. The germline V gene encodes CDR1 DFQATT and CDR2 SNEGSKA (reference sequence). This CDR3 is CSASASIQGHYGYTF. Here the CDR3 DNA reads TGCAGTGCTAGTGCTTCTATACAGGGACACTATGGCTACACCTTC.

The chain combines TRBV5-6 with TRBJ1-3; D gene unclear. Looked up from germline, CDR1 is SGHDT and CDR2 is YYEEEE. CDR3 size: 15 residues. The V end was cut by 0 bases, the J end by 0 bases, with 7 bases between. CDR3 loop: CASSLVQISGNTIYF. Here the CDR3 DNA reads TGTGCCAGCAGCTTGGTGCAGATCTCTGGAAACACCATATATTTT.

The gene calls are TRBV29-1 and TRBJ1-5; D perhaps matches TRBD1 (5 bases). CDR1 and CDR2 from the germline V gene are SQVTM and ANQGSEA. The CDR3 covers 12 residues. V dropped 4 bases and J dropped 3 bases, with 7 bases sitting between them. The CDR3 region has the DNA TGCAGCGTTGGGGGCCTCAATCAGCCCCAGCATTTT. It is translated as CSVGGLNQPQHF.

The chain has TRBV3-1 (or the pseudogene TRBV3-2) and TRBJ1-4, with no clear D. Between the trimmed V and J ends, which lost 4 bases and 8 bases, there was a span of 17 bases. The CDR3 runs 15 residues. Germline V gives CDR1 LGHDT, CDR2 YNNKEL (reference sequence). The CDR3 nucleotides are TGTGCCAGCAGCCCTCGAGGAATTTTAGGAGAAAAACTGTTTTTT. Translation: CASSPRGILGEKLFF.

CDR3 residues: CASRLGGGSGNTIYF. CDR3 DNA sequence: TGTGCCAGCAGACTAGGGGGGGGATCTGGAAACACCATATATTTT. The chain uses TRBV3-1 (or the pseudogene TRBV3-2) and TRBJ1-3, with D possibly matching TRBD1 (6 bases). Germline lookup yields CDR1 LGHDT and CDR2 YNNKEL (reference sequence). The V end was cut by 6 bases, the J end by 1 base, with 13 bases between. CDR3 size: 15 residues.

The count of this clone is one. The chain carries TRBV19 and TRBJ1-6, with 8 bases fitting TRBD1. V gave up 3 bases and J gave up 7 bases; unmatched junction bases: 2. The CDR3 extends over 14 amino acids. CDR1 and CDR2 (germline): LNHDA, SQIVND (reference sequence). The CDR3 DNA is TGTGCCAGTAGTATGAGGGACAGGAATTCACCCCTCCACTTT. It is translated as CASSMRDRNSPLHF.

The chain employs TRBV18 and TRBJ2-5; 9 bases agree with TRBD1. Losses at the gene ends were 2 bases for V and 4 bases for J; bases not matched to a gene: 14. The CDR3 runs to 18 residues. From germline, CDR1 is KGHSH and CDR2 LQKENI. The CDR3 is CASSPADGWTGAIETQYF. The DNA of the CDR3 is TGTGCCAGCTCACCAGCTGACGGGTGGACAGGGGCGATAGAGACCCAGTACTTC.

In this sample, this clone turned up a few times. The chain carries TRBV3-1 (or the pseudogene TRBV3-2) and TRBJ2-2, with a weak D call TRBD2 (6 bases). Germline V lookup: CDR1 LGHDT, CDR2 YNNKEL (reference sequence). The CDR3 loop spans 16 amino acids. The ends were cut back, 4 bases at V and 6 bases at J, with 18 bases in the middle. CDR3 region: CASSLFSGWEAGELFF. The CDR3 DNA follows: TGTGCCAGCAGCCTATTTTCAGGGTGGGAGGCCGGGGAGCTGTTTTTT.

The rearrangement links TRBV20-1 to TRBJ2-5; tentatively, D is TRBD1 (6 bases). Germline V gene lookup returns CDR1 DFQATT and CDR2 SNEGSKA (reference sequence). Trimming cost V 3 bases and J 5 bases, with 19 bases left between them. The CDR3 runs to 15 residues. This CDR3 reads CSASWNREPSETQYF. The CDR3 nucleotides are TGCAGTGCTAGTTGGAACAGGGAACCGTCGGAGACCCAGTACTTC.

This clone has only one observation. The J gene is TRBJ1-5, the V gene TRBV19; no definite D call. The V and J ends lost 7 bases and 7 bases respectively, with 14 bases between them. Per the germline V gene, CDR1 is LNHDA and CDR2 is SQIVND (reference sequence). CDR3 length: 13 residues. The CDR3 spells CASILARGQPQHF. DNA for the CDR3: TGTGCCAGTATATTGGCTCGGGGACAGCCCCAGCATTTT.

The chain uses TRBV7-9 and TRBJ2-2, with 11 nucleotides matching TRBD1. Germline loops: CDR1 SEHNR, CDR2 FQNEAQ (reference sequence). The CDR3 is 16 residues long. V lost 1 base and J lost 13; bases outside the gene matches: 11. CDR3 sequence: CASSLGTGTGGRRLFF. The CDR3 DNA reads as TGTGCCAGCAGCTTAGGGACCGGGACAGGGGGTCGAAGGCTGTTTTTT.

The V gene is TRBV4-1, the J gene TRBJ2-5, with 10 bases that match TRBD1. The germline V gene has CDR1 MGHRA and CDR2 YSYEKL. Trimming took 0 bases from V and 5 from J; bases not matched to a gene: 3. This CDR3 region has 15 residues. The CDR3 sequence: CASSQEGTGEETQYF. CDR3 nucleotide sequence: TGCGCCAGCAGCCAAGAGGGGACAGGGGAGGAGACCCAGTACTTC.

The CDR3 is CASSSSTHPGDTQYF. The CDR3 nucleotides are TGCGCCAGCAGCTCCTCGACTCATCCGGGGGATACGCAGTATTTT. This rearrangement joins TRBV5-1 to TRBJ2-3, with D perhaps matching TRBD2 (5 bases). The CDR3 sequence is 15 residues long. V was cut by 3 bases and J by 6 bases, with 17 bases left in between. CDR1 is SGHRS and CDR2 is YFSETQ in the germline V gene.

The J gene is TRBJ2-3, the V gene TRBV10-3; D is ambiguous. V lost 0 bases and J lost 3, with 7 bases in between. This CDR3 is 14 amino acids long. Germline CDR1 is ENHRY and CDR2 is SYGVKD. The CDR3 nucleotides read TGTGCCATCAGTGAGTCACGTCGGACAGATACGCAGTATTTT. It specifies CAISESRRTDTQYF.

V and J are TRBV7-9 and TRBJ2-5, with TRBD1 identical over 7 bases. J was trimmed by 3 bases and V by 3 bases; bases with no gene match: 4. Germline V gene lookup returns CDR1 SEHNR and CDR2 FQNEAQ (reference sequence). The CDR3 consists of 14 residues. Here the CDR3 reads CASSLYRGKETQYF. The CDR3 nucleotides read TGTGCCAGCAGCTTGTACAGGGGAAAAGAGACCCAGTACTTC.